Presented here are 19 T cell receptor beta chains from one specimen sequenced in a study of blood T cell repertoires in COVID-19. Sequencing was performed with immunoSEQ multiplex PCR; in TCRdb, only in-frame clones are kept and a portion is missing. The data contain 70,000 or so clones, more than 85% of them singletons. The sample taken for sequencing was peripheral blood. The receptors derive from a man aged 70-80 years with active COVID-19.

This chain's CDR3 is CASSPGTVETQYF. The CDR3 DNA sequence: TGTGCCAGCAGCCCTGGGACAGTGGAGACCCAGTACTTC. V usage is TRBV7-2 and J usage is TRBJ2-5, with 7 positions matching TRBD1. With 5 bases clipped from V and 5 bases from J, the junction kept 5 bases outside the gene matches. The germline V gene encodes CDR1 SGHTA and CDR2 FQGNSA. The CDR3 length is 13 residues.

A few counts support this clone. This could be a read error, since a much larger clone is one nucleotide away. V is TRBV12-3 or TRBV12-4 and J is TRBJ2-7, with 7 nucleotides matching TRBD2. CDR3 length equals 11 residues. With V trimmed by 6 bases and J by 6 bases, 2 bases remained unmatched. The CDR3 sequence: CASRSGGEQYF. The CDR3 bases are TGTGCCAGCAGGTCGGGGGGCGAGCAGTACTTC.

The chain links TRBV7-3 to TRBJ1-2; tentative D call: TRBD1 (5 bases). Trimming cost V 5 bases and J 0 bases, with 10 bases left between them. CDR1 is SGHTA and CDR2 is FQGTGA in the germline V gene. The CDR3 runs 14 residues. Here the CDR3 reads CASSPQATNYGYTF. CDR3 bases: TGTGCCAGCAGCCCACAGGCAACTAACTATGGCTACACCTTC.

The chain joins TRBV7-3 to TRBJ2-3, with 8 nucleotides matching TRBD2. V lost 2 bases and J lost 5; bases outside the gene matches: 9. There are 16 residues in the CDR3. Germline V lookup: CDR1 SGHTA, CDR2 FQGTGA. The CDR3 DNA reads TGTGCCAGCAGCTTACGGGGACTAGGAGGAGTAGATACGCAGTATTTT. This codes for CASSLRGLGGVDTQYF.

Remarks on this clone: The sample carries other DNA sequences with the same CDR3. The V gene is TRBV6-2 or TRBV6-3, the J gene TRBJ2-7, with D hard to call. CDR3 length: 12 residues. Germline-derived CDR1 and CDR2 are MNHEY and SVGEGT. The V gene lost 6 bases and the J gene lost 1 base, with 7 bases spanning the gap. The CDR3 protein is CASSPQSYEQYF. Written as DNA, the CDR3 is TGTGCCAGCAGCCCTCAATCCTACGAGCAGTACTTC.

CDR3 loop: CASSEPTGVGYTF. The CDR3, as DNA: TGTGCCAGCAGTGAGCCGACAGGGGTCGGCTACACCTTC. This rearrangement joins TRBV2 to TRBJ1-2; 8 nucleotides match TRBD1. The CDR3 is made up of 13 amino acids. Germline CDR1 is SNHLY and CDR2 is FYNNEI. With 3 bases clipped from V and 8 bases from J, the junction kept 5 bases outside the gene matches. The complete variable domain, with remaining parts taken from reference TRBV2 and TRBJ1-2, reads EPEVTQTPSHQVTQMGQEVILRCVPISNHLYFYWYRQILGQKVEFLVSFYNNEISEKSEIFDDQFSVERPDGSNFTLKIRSTKLEDSAMYFCASSEPTGVGYTFGSGTRLTVV.

This clone was counted once. This chain connects TRBV29-1 to TRBJ2-7; perhaps TRBD2 as D (6 bases). CDR1 and CDR2 (germline): SQVTM, ANQGSEA. This CDR3 spans 12 amino acids. V was clipped by 3 bases and J by 3 bases, with 9 bases between them. CDR3 sequence reads: CSVEVDYYEQYF. CDR3 DNA sequence: TGCAGCGTTGAGGTGGACTACTACGAGCAGTACTTC.

The V gene is TRBV7-2, the J gene TRBJ1-2, with 9 nucleotides matching TRBD1. The CDR3 extends over 14 amino acids. Germline-derived CDR1 and CDR2 are SGHTA and FQGNSA. V gave up 5 bases and J gave up 8 bases; unmatched junction bases: 9. The CDR3 protein is CASSPRTGVSGYTF. The CDR3 DNA is TGTGCCAGCAGCCCGCGGACAGGGGTAAGCGGCTACACCTTC. The full variable domain, its missing parts supplied by reference TRBV7-2 and TRBJ1-2, is GAGVSQSPSNKVTEKGKDVELRCDPISGHTALYWYRQSLGQGLEFLIYFQGNSAPDKSGLPSDRFSAERTGGSVSTLTIQRTQQEDSAVYLCASSPRTGVSGYTFGSGTRLTVV.

This clone was seen a single time. J is TRBJ2-3 and V is TRBV7-2, with 8 bases matching TRBD2. This CDR3 has 12 amino acids. Germline CDR1 and CDR2: SGHTA and FQGNSA. The J segment lost 9 bases and the V segment lost 5 bases, leaving 4 bases of the junction unmatched. The CDR3 loop is CASSQTGGTQYF. CDR3 coding DNA: TGTGCCAGCAGCCAAACGGGGGGGACGCAGTATTTT. Complete variable domain (other parts from reference TRBV7-2 and TRBJ2-3): GAGVSQSPSNKVTEKGKDVELRCDPISGHTALYWYRQSLGQGLEFLIYFQGNSAPDKSGLPSDRFSAERTGGSVSTLTIQRTQQEDSAVYLCASSQTGGTQYFGPGTRLTVL.

The gene calls are TRBV27 and TRBJ2-3, with D tentatively TRBD2 (6 bases). Deletions cut 5 bases from V and 4 bases from J, with 10 bases between. Germline CDR1 and CDR2: MNHEY and SMNVEV (reference sequence). This CDR3 has 13 residues. The CDR3 nucleotides read TGTGCCAGCAGTCCGAGGGAGGCAGATACGCAGTATTTT. Its protein product is CASSPREADTQYF.

The rearrangement joins TRBV7-2 to TRBJ2-1; D perhaps matches TRBD1 (5 bases). Trimming took 6 bases from V and 0 from J, leaving 12 bases between them. The length of the CDR3 is 15 residues. Per the germline V gene, CDR1 is SGHTA and CDR2 is FQGNSA. The CDR3 DNA follows: TGTGCCAGCAGTCTACAAGGGGACTCCTACAATGAGCAGTTCTTC. It codes for CASSLQGDSYNEQFF.

The chain recombines TRBV7-2 with TRBJ2-3; TRBD1 might be the D (7 bases). Germline V gene lookup returns CDR1 SGHTA and CDR2 FQGNSA. The CDR3 length is 15 residues. V lost 10 bases, J lost 0 bases, and 17 bases lay in between. Here the CDR3 DNA reads TGTGCCACCGGGCCCCAGGGGGGAAGCACAGATACGCAGTATTTT. It specifies CATGPQGGSTDTQYF. The full variable domain, rest sourced from reference TRBV7-2 and TRBJ2-3, is GAGVSQSPSNKVTEKGKDVELRCDPISGHTALYWYRQSLGQGLEFLIYFQGNSAPDKSGLPSDRFSAERTGGSVSTLTIQRTQQEDSAVYLCATGPQGGSTDTQYFGPGTRLTVL.

V usage is TRBV5-1 and J usage is TRBJ1-2, with D perhaps matching TRBD1 (6 bases). Trimming pared 5 bases from V and 2 bases from J, leaving 10 bases between. The CDR3 spans 13 residues. Germline V gene lookup returns CDR1 SGHRS and CDR2 YFSETQ. The DNA for the CDR3 is TGCGCCAGCAGGGACAGCCGAAACTATGGCTACACCTTC. Its translation is CASRDSRNYGYTF.

V and J are TRBV6-2 or TRBV6-3 and TRBJ2-1; 8 nucleotides agree with TRBD1. Germline assignment: CDR1 MNHEY and CDR2 SVGEGT. The CDR3 contains 16 residues. V trimming: 3 bases; J trimming: 4 bases; junction bases outside the gene matches: 8. The CDR3 DNA reads TGTGCCAGCAGTTATGAGACAGGGGAAATATACAATGAGCAGTTCTTC. This sequence encodes CASSYETGEIYNEQFF.

The genes are TRBV27 and TRBJ2-1; D is unclear. V lost 5 bases and J 3 bases, leaving 8 bases between the germline ends. CDR3 size: 13 residues. In germline, CDR1 is MNHEY, CDR2 SMNVEV (reference sequence). As DNA, the CDR3 is TGTGCCAGCAGTATGGCAGGCTACAATGAGCAGTTCTTC. Encoded protein: CASSMAGYNEQFF.

The V gene is TRBV9, the J gene TRBJ2-1; 10 nucleotides align to TRBD2. This CDR3 comprises 16 residues. The J segment lost 10 bases and the V segment lost 0 bases, leaving 10 bases of the junction unmatched. CDR1 and CDR2 (germline): SGDLS, YYNGEE. The CDR3 sequence: CASSVGGLAAVGEQFF. The CDR3 DNA is TGTGCCAGCAGCGTAGGTGGACTAGCGGCAGTGGGGGAGCAGTTCTTC.

The chain couples TRBV7-2 to TRBJ2-5; 8 bases align to TRBD2. CDR1 SGHTA and CDR2 FQGNSA come from the germline V gene. There are 15 residues in the CDR3. Trimming removed 5 bases from V and 6 bases from J; junction bases left unmatched: 11. CDR3 loop: CASSPQLAGGQTQYF. CDR3 coding DNA: TGTGCCAGCAGCCCCCAGTTGGCGGGAGGCCAGACCCAGTACTTC.

The rearrangement joins TRBV7-2 to TRBJ2-7; D perhaps matches TRBD2 (6 bases). With 6 bases removed from V and 11 bases from J, the gap between germline ends came to 23 bases. Germline CDR1 SGHTA, CDR2 FQGNSA. The CDR3 has 14 amino acids. The CDR3 DNA is TGTGCCAGCAGTCAACTGGGGGGTTGGGGGGAGGAGTACTTC. Protein product: CASSQLGGWGEEYF.

This chain connects TRBV7-2 to TRBJ2-1; 8 nucleotides agree with TRBD2. CDR3 size: 15 residues. V lost 5 bases to trimming and J lost 1 base; unmatched junction nucleotides: 4. Germline CDR1 is SGHTA and CDR2 is FQGNSA. CDR3 in DNA: TGTGCCAGCAGCGCAGTAGCGGGATCCTACAATGAGCAGTTCTTC. Translated, it gives CASSAVAGSYNEQFF.